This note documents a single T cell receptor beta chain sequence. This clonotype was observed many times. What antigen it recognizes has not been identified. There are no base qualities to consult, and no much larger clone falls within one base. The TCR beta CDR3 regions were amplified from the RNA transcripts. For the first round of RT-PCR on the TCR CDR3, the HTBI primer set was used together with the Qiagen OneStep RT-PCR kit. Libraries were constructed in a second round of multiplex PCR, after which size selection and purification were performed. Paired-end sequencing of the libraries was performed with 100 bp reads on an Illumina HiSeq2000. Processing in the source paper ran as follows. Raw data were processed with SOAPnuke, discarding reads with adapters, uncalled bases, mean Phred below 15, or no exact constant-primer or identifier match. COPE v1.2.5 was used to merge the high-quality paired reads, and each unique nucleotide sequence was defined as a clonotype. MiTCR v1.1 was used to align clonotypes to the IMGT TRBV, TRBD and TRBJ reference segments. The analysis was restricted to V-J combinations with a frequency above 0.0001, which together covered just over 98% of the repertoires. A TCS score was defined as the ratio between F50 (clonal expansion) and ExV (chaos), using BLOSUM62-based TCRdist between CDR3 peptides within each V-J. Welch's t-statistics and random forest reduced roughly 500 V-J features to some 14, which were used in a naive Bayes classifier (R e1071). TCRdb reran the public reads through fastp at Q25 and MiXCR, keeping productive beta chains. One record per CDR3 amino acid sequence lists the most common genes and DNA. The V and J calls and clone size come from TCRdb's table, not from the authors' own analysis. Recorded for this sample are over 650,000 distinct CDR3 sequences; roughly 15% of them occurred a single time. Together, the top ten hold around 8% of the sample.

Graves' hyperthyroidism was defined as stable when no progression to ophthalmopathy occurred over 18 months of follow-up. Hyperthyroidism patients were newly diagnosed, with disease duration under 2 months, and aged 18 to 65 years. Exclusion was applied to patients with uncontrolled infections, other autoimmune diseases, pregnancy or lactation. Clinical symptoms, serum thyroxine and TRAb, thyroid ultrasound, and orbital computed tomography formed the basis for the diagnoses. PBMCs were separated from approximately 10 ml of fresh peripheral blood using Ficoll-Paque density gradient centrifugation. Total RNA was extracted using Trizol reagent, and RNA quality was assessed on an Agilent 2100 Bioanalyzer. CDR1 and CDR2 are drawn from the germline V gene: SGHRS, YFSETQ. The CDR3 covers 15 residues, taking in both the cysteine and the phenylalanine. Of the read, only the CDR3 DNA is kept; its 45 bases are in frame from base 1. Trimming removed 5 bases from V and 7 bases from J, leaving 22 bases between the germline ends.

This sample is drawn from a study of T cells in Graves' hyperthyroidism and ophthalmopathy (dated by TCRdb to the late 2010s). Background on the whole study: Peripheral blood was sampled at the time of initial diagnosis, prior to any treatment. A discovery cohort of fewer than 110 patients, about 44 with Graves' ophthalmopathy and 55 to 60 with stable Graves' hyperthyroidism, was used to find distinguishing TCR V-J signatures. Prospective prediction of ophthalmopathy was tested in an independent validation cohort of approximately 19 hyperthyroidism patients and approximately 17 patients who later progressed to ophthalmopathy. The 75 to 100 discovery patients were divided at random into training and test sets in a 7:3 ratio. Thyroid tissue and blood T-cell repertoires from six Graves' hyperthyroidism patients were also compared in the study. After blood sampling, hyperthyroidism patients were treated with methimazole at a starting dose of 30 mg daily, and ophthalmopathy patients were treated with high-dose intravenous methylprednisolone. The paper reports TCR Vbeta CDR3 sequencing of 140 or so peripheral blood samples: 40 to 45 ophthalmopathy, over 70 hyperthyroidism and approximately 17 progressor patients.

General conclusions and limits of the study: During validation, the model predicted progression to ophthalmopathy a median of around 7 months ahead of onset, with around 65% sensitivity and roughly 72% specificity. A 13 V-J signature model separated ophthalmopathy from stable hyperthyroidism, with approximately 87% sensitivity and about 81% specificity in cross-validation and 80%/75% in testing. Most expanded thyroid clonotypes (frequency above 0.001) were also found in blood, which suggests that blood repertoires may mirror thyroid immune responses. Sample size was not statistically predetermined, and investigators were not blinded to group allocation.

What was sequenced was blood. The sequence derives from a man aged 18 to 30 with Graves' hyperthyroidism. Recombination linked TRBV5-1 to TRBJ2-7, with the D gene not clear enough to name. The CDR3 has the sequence CASRDSIFPAGEQYF. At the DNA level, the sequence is TGCGCCAGCAGGGATTCGATCTTTCCAGCCGGGGAGCAGTACTTC.